Shown below are 10 T cell receptor beta chains from a single sample sequenced in a study of CD8 T cells in Susac syndrome. It was with random hexamers that 0.5 to 1 ug RNA was reverse transcribed. Via MiXCR, TCRdb re-called the immunoSEQ multiplex PCR reads, giving one row per CDR3 protein. The repertoire has 180,000 or so distinct CDR3 sequences, nearly 95% of them found once; the top ten carry about 0.096%. Input material: CD4+ T cells from PBMCs. All receptors derive from a human donor with multiple sclerosis.

The J gene is TRBJ2-7, the V gene TRBV7-2; 7 bases are shared with TRBD1. Trimming removed 5 bases from V and 3 bases from J; junction bases left unmatched: 7. CDR1 SGHTA and CDR2 FQGNSA come from the germline V gene. The CDR3 has 14 residues. CDR3 residues: CASSAQTGSYEQYF. The CDR3 bases are TGTGCCAGCAGCGCCCAGACAGGGAGCTACGAGCAGTACTTC.

CDR3 sequence: CASSVLVGKLFF. DNA of the CDR3: TGTGCCAGCAGTGTCTTGGTCGGAAAACTGTTTTTT. V gene TRBV12-3 or TRBV12-4 combines with J gene TRBJ1-4; D is undetermined. V shed 5 bases and J shed 10 bases, with 11 bases lying between them. This CDR3 is built from 12 residues.

This clonotype came up a few times. J is TRBJ1-6 and V is TRBV30; weak D call: TRBD1 (5 bases). Trimming stripped 5 bases from V and 7 bases from J, with 9 bases between. Germline V gene sequence: CDR1 GTSNPN, CDR2 SVGIG (reference sequence). The CDR3 loop spans 12 amino acids. CDR3 DNA sequence: TGTGCCTGGGAACCAGGGAATTCACCCCTCCACTTT. It codes for CAWEPGNSPLHF. The variable domain in full, completed from reference TRBV30 and TRBJ1-6, reads SQTIHQWPATLVQPVGSPLSLECTVEGTSNPNLYWYRQAAGRGLQLLFYSVGIGQISSEVPQNLSASRPQDRQFILSSKKLLLSDSGFYLCAWEPGNSPLHFGNGTRLTVT.

The genes are TRBV12-3 or TRBV12-4 and TRBJ1-5; D is ambiguous. The V end lost 1 base, the J end lost 0 bases, and 7 bases lay between the germline ends. CDR3 length: 15 amino acids. CDR3 in DNA: TGTGCCAGCAGTTTAGGAAGCAATAGCAATCAGCCCCAGCATTTT. This gives the protein CASSLGSNSNQPQHF.

This clonotype occurred once. CDR3: CASKTGVSSTGELFF. The CDR3 nucleotides are TGCGCCAGCAAGACAGGGGTGAGTAGCACCGGGGAGCTGTTTTTT. V usage is TRBV5-1 and J usage is TRBJ2-2; 8 nucleotides match TRBD1. The CDR3 extends over 15 amino acids. Germline CDR1 reads SGHRS; CDR2 reads YFSETQ. The V and J ends lost 6 bases and 4 bases, in that order; junction bases with no gene match: 8. Supplemented by reference TRBV5-1 and TRBJ2-2, the full variable domain reads KAGVTQTPRYLIKTRGQQVTLSCSPISGHRSVSWYQQTPGQGLQFLFEYFSETQRNKGNFPGRFSGRQFSNSRSEMNVSTLELGDSALYLCASKTGVSSTGELFFGEGSRLTVL.

The chain links TRBV29-1 to TRBJ2-3, with D possibly being TRBD1 (5 bases). Germline lookup yields CDR1 SQVTM and CDR2 ANQGSEA. V was clipped by 2 bases and J by 0 bases, with 12 bases between them. The CDR3 contains 15 residues. In DNA form, the CDR3 reads TGCAGCGTTGAACGGCAGGGCATTAGCACAGATACGCAGTATTTT. It translates to CSVERQGISTDTQYF.

The rearrangement uses TRBV18 and TRBJ2-2; 7 bases match TRBD2. V was clipped by 2 bases and J by 1 base; unmatched bases: 4. Looked up from germline, CDR1 is KGHSH and CDR2 is LQKENI. The CDR3 spans 16 residues. For the CDR3, the DNA is TGTGCCAGCTCACCAAGCGGGACCGGGAACACCGGGGAGCTGTTTTTT. Amino acid sequence: CASSPSGTGNTGELFF.

Here the CDR3 DNA reads TGTGCCAGCAGTGCGACAGGGGTTTATGGCTACACCTTC. The encoded protein is CASSATGVYGYTF. This rearrangement joins TRBV12-3 or TRBV12-4 to TRBJ1-2; 8 bases are shared with TRBD1. With V trimmed by 5 bases and J by 5 bases, 4 bases remained unmatched. The length of the CDR3 is 13 residues.

The chain combines TRBV30 with TRBJ2-5; 9 bases are a match to TRBD2. Trimming at V came to 3 bases and at J to 5 bases, leaving 10 bases not matched to a gene. CDR1 is GTSNPN and CDR2 is SVGIG in the germline V gene (reference sequence). The CDR3 is made up of 15 amino acids. CDR3 residues: CAWSATGLAGETQYF. In DNA, the CDR3 is TGTGCCTGGAGCGCTACGGGACTAGCCGGCGAGACCCAGTACTTC.

The V gene is TRBV27, the J gene TRBJ1-2; no definite D call. The CDR3 has 13 residues. V dropped 5 bases and J dropped 3 bases, with 10 bases sitting between them. The germline V gene has CDR1 MNHEY and CDR2 SMNVEV (reference sequence). The CDR3 protein is CASSPQWDYGYTF. For the CDR3, the DNA is TGTGCCAGCAGTCCCCAATGGGACTATGGCTACACCTTC.